This TCR beta chain was recovered during a study of T cell repertoires in cytomegalovirus infection. Study as a whole: Recently identified HLA-C-restricted CMV epitopes were used, and well-studied HLA-B-restricted CMV epitopes were used as well. Overall study findings and caveats: The cumulative frequency of public TCR beta families identified carriers of CMV plus the relevant HLA. HLA-C-restricted TCR beta clonotypes specific for CMV led the ex vivo response.

Only a few counts were recorded for this clonotype. Its antigen is undetermined. This CDR3 comprises 17 residues. V was pared by 2 bases and J by 0 bases, with 14 bases between. CDR1 MNHEY and CDR2 SVGEGT come from the germline V gene. TCRdb fed the reads into MiXCR, producing one record per CDR3 protein. Among approximately 990,000 distinct CDR3 sequences, less than 35% were seen once, and the ten largest hold about 14%. Sequenced material: cultured CD8+ T cells from PBMCs, taken from culture after CMV antigen stimulation. This sequence was found in a human donor in good health (CMV status not recorded). Some clones in this sample may be carry-over from other donors' samples. This chain joins TRBV6-2 or TRBV6-3 and TRBJ1-5; D possibly corresponds to TRBD1 (5 bases). The CDR3 spells CASSYRGRGSSNQPQHF. CDR3 bases: TGTGCCAGCAGTTACAGGGGCCGGGGAAGTAGCAATCAGCCCCAGCATTTT.